This T cell receptor (beta chain) was recovered during a study of cytomegalovirus exposure and HLA in healthy donors. Study findings and constraints: A later analysis reportedly found fewer N-insertions in an Asian-associated ancestry cluster than the roughly 680-donor mean. Most of the CMV-associated TCR beta chains (in a later analysis) appeared to be HLA-restricted.

A multiplex PCR was run with 60 Vbeta primers and 13 Jbeta primers. Clones were sequenced by immunoSEQ multiplex PCR, and TCRdb holds only the in-frame ones, with some missing. The sample shows under 250,000 clones, about 72% of them seen only once. Trimming removed 4 bases from V and 2 bases from J, with 12 bases in between. The CDR3 is 14 residues long. From germline, CDR1 is MDHEN and CDR2 SYDVKM. Remarks on this clone: Its cognate antigen is unknown.

The J gene is TRBJ2-7, the V gene TRBV28; no firm D call. Sample: PBMCs. This sequence was found in a male donor in good health and CMV-seronegative. The CDR3 bases are TGTGCCAGCAGTTCTCCCTCCCTCCCCTACGAGCAGTACTTC. Amino acids: CASSSPSLPYEQYF. The full variable domain, in which reference TRBV28 and TRBJ2-7 provide the parts outside the CDR3, is DVKVTQSSRYLVKRTGEKVFLECVQDMDHENMFWYRQDPGLGLRLIYFSYDVKMKEKGDIPEGYSVSREKKERFSLILESASTNQTSMYLCASSSPSLPYEQYFGPGTRLTVT.